This TCR beta chain was captured by sequencing in a study of molecular identifiers for immune sequencing clone quantification. Study-wide findings and caveats: Clonotypes surpassing 20 RNA copies contained over 98% of effector molecules, versus under 1% in naive cells.

This clonotype was detected a few times. Its antigen is currently unknown. This CDR3 spans 12 amino acids. The V end was cut by 1 base, the J end by 7 bases, with 7 bases between. Bulk TCR library preparation followed previously described methods with listed TCR primers. TCRdb redid the calling of the PCR reads with MiXCR, one entry per CDR3 protein. The sample includes thousands of distinct CDR3 sequences, around 33% of them seen just once. The rearrangement uses TRBV12-3 or TRBV12-4 and TRBJ1-1; no clear D. The clonotype comes from a human donor in good health. Some libraries in this study had Jurkat cell RNA spiked in. Sequenced: naive CD8+ T cells from blood, with Jurkat cell RNA spiked in. Indicated subset: FACS-sorted CD8+CD4-CCR7+CD45RA+ naive T cells. CDR3: CASSLGKFEAFF. As DNA, the CDR3 is TGTGCCAGCAGTTTAGGCAAGTTTGAAGCTTTCTTT.